A single sample gave rise to the 5 T cell receptor beta chains below, sequenced in a study of T-cell memory formation after mild COVID-19 (dated by TCRdb to the early 2020s). Receptors were amplified or captured by 5' RACE. Data came from an Illumina NovaSeq 6000. Using fastp trimming at Q25 and MiXCR clonotype assembly, TCRdb reanalyzed the public sequencing data and kept in-frame beta chains. Rows matching on CDR3 protein sequence are summarized as one entry with the most common DNA and genes. The sample data list more than 25,000 distinct CDR3 sequences, and roughly 7% of these were observed just once. Together, the top ten hold roughly 14% of the sample. Sequencing was performed on PBMCs or a T cell subset sorted from them (not recorded which). These receptor sequences come from an adult woman who had mild COVID-19 (a few samples of this study predate the infection). The sample titles of this study are shuffled in the database, so cell type and time point are left out; the donor was told from shared clones.

The sample holds many counts of this clonotype. The chain recombines TRBV7-9 with TRBJ2-7; D remains unclear. CDR3 size: 14 residues. Per the germline V gene, CDR1 is SEHNR and CDR2 is FQNEAQ (reference sequence). Trimming took off 5 bases at V and 0 bases at J, with 11 bases between the two ends. CDR3 amino acids: CASSGPGNSYEQYF. As DNA, the CDR3 is TGTGCCAGCAGCGGACCGGGTAACTCCTACGAGCAGTACTTC. The full variable domain, with the rest looked up from reference TRBV7-9 and TRBJ2-7, is DTGVSQNPRHKITKRGQNVTFRCDPISEHNRLYWYRQTLGQGPEFLTYFQNEAQLEKSRLLSDRFSAERPKGSFSTLEIQRTEQGDSAMYLCASSGPGNSYEQYFGPGTRLTVT.

This clonotype showed up many times. The CDR3 loop is CASSQGGGTQYF. The CDR3 DNA reads as TGTGCCAGCAGTCAGGGAGGGGGGACCCAGTACTTC. This chain links TRBV6-5 with TRBJ2-5; possibly TRBD2 for D (7 bases). CDR1 is MNHEY, CDR2 SVGAGI, per germline. Trimming left V 5 bases short and J 7 bases short, with 11 bases between. The CDR3 loop spans 12 amino acids.

This clonotype was detected many times. Written as DNA, the CDR3 is TGTGCCAGCTCCCGCTTAGCAGATCAGCCCCAGCATTTT. This sequence encodes CASSRLADQPQHF. The gene calls are TRBV18 and TRBJ1-5; D gene uncertain. This CDR3 region has 13 residues. CDR1 is KGHSH and CDR2 is LQKENI in the germline V gene. Trimming removed 6 bases at V and 5 bases at J, with 11 bases between. Combining the CDR3 with reference TRBV18 and TRBJ1-5 gives the whole variable domain NAGVMQNPRHLVRRRGQEARLRCSPMKGHSHVYWYRQLPEEGLKFMVYLQKENIIDESGMPKERFSAEFPKEGPSILRIQQVVRGDSAAYFCASSRLADQPQHFGDGTRLSIL.

This clonotype was counted at least ten times. The V and J genes are TRBV9 and TRBJ2-7; TRBD1 agrees at 9 bases. Trimming removed 3 bases from V and 5 bases from J; junction bases left unmatched: 6. Germline CDR1 is SGDLS and CDR2 is YYNGEE. There are 14 residues in the CDR3. In nucleotides, the CDR3 is TGTGCCAGCAGCGCGCCCTGGACAGGGGACGAGCAGTACTTC. Protein: CASSAPWTGDEQYF. Supplemented by reference TRBV9 and TRBJ2-7, the full variable domain reads DSGVTQTPKHLITATGQRVTLRCSPRSGDLSVYWYQQSLDQGLQFLIQYYNGEERAKGNILERFSAQQFPDLHSELNLSSLELGDSALYFCASSAPWTGDEQYFGPGTRLTVT.

As regards this clonotype: A junction boundary mismatches the germline segment, possibly from a read error. The chain carries TRBV3-1 and TRBJ2-7; 9 positions match TRBD1. CDR3 length equals 12 residues. Looked up from germline, CDR1 is LGHDT and CDR2 is YNNKEL (reference sequence). DNA for the CDR3: TGTGCCAGCAGCCTCAGGGACAGGGCAACTAAATTC. Its protein is CASSLRDRATKF.